Listed below are T cell receptor beta chains from one sample, sequenced in a study of T cells in Graves' hyperthyroidism and ophthalmopathy. TCRdb fed the multiplex PCR reads into MiXCR, producing one record per CDR3 protein. The data show around 440,000 distinct CDR3 sequences, about 15% seen once. Sample: blood. The origin of the receptors is a young woman with Graves' hyperthyroidism. CDR3s include the opening cysteine and the closing phenylalanine or tryptophan. A D gene is named only where the DNA matches it firmly. The size of a clone is reported for some rows only, either as once, few or many, or as a class for expanded clones.

TGTGCCAGCAGCCGGACCAGGGGCTCAACCTACGAGCAGTACTTC	CASSRTRGSTYEQYF	many	.	TRBV11-2	TRBJ2-7
TGCGCCAGCATGTCAGGGGGTTCAGATACGCAGTATTTT	CASMSGGSDTQYF	.	TRBD1	TRBV5-1	TRBJ2-3
TGCAGTGCGCGCTGGGCGGAGTCCTACGAGCAGTACTTC	CSARWAESYEQYF	many	.	TRBV20-1	TRBJ2-7
TGCAGCGTTGAAGGGCACCGGACAGGGTCGGAGACCCAGTACTTC	CSVEGHRTGSETQYF	many	TRBD1	TRBV29-1	TRBJ2-5
TGCGCCAGCAGCCACCGGGGACAGGGGGCGTCCGGGGAGCTGTTTTTT	CASSHRGQGASGELFF	few	TRBD1	TRBV5-1	TRBJ2-2
TGTGCCAGCAGCTCCGGGAAGGGGGCAAATGAGCAGTTCTTC	CASSSGKGANEQFF	.	TRBD1	TRBV5-7	TRBJ2-1
TGTGCCAGCAGCTTATCGTCCGCAGGGGGCCGCACCGGGGAGCTGTTTTTT	CASSLSSAGGRTGELFF	few	TRBD1	TRBV7-2	TRBJ2-2
TGTGCCACCAGTGATTTGGTGGCTAGCGGGACCGTCAAAGAGCAGTTCTTC	CATSDLVASGTVKEQFF	.	TRBD2	TRBV24-1	TRBJ2-1
TGTGCCAGTAGTATGACTGACGCAAGGAATGGCTACACCTTC	CASSMTDARNGYTF	.	.	TRBV19	TRBJ1-2
TGTGCCAGCAGCGTGACAGGGAACTACGAGCAGTACTTC	CASSVTGNYEQYF	many	TRBD1	TRBV27	TRBJ2-7
TGTGCCAGCAGCGGAGACGGTCTCTCTGGAAACACCATATATTTT	CASSGDGLSGNTIYF	many	.	TRBV2	TRBJ1-3
TGTGCCAGCAGCTTATTCAGGTTCACCGGGGAGCTGTTTTTT	CASSLFRFTGELFF	many	.	TRBV7-8	TRBJ2-2
TGTGCCACCAGTGTCCTGAGCGCCGGATACCAAGAGACCCAGTACTTC	CATSVLSAGYQETQYF	many	.	TRBV24-1	TRBJ2-5
TGTGCCAGCAGCCAAGAATTCCTCACCTACAATGGGGCCAACGTCCTGACTTTC	CASSQEFLTYNGANVLTF	few	.	TRBV3-1	TRBJ2-6
TGTGCCAGCAAGGGATCCTACGAGCAGTACTTC	CASKGSYEQYF	.	.	TRBV12-3/TRBV12-4	TRBJ2-7
TGCAGCGCCGTCGGTATTGACACTGAAGCTTTCTTT	CSAVGIDTEAFF	.	.	TRBV20-1	TRBJ1-1
TGTGCCAGCAGTTGGTTTTTTCCCCGCACTGAAGCTTTCTTT	CASSWFFPRTEAFF	few	.	TRBV5-6	TRBJ1-1
TGTGCCACTCATTACCGGGCCCTGCGCACTGAAGCTTTCTTT	CATHYRALRTEAFF	many	.	TRBV2	TRBJ1-1
TGTGCCAGCTCACAAGGACCGGGACTAGCCGGGGAGCTGTTTTTT	CASSQGPGLAGELFF	.	TRBD2	TRBV18	TRBJ2-2
TGCGCCAGCAGCCAAGTGTCCTCCCGGGGAGAGACCCAGTACTTC	CASSQVSSRGETQYF	many	.	TRBV4-1	TRBJ2-5
TGTGCCACCGGACTCGCCCTCTCCTACGAGCAGTACTTC	CATGLALSYEQYF	many	.	TRBV28	TRBJ2-7
TGCGCCAGCAGCTTGGACGCCCGGGGAGGTGCCGGGGAGCTGTTTTTT	CASSLDARGGAGELFF	.	.	TRBV5-1	TRBJ2-2
TGTGCCAGCAGCTTAGCGGGACTAGCTCAAGAGACCCAGTACTTC	CASSLAGLAQETQYF	.	TRBD2	TRBV7-2	TRBJ2-5
TGTGCCAGCAAACCGACAGCTTCCCGAATCTATAATGGCTACACCTTC	CASKPTASRIYNGYTF	many	.	TRBV7-2	TRBJ1-2
TGTGCCAGCAGCCGGCGGGGGACCCAAGAGACCCAGTACTTC	CASSRRGTQETQYF	.	TRBD2	TRBV9	TRBJ2-5
TGCAGCGTTGGAGGGGGGGGGGACCAGCCCCAGCATTTT	CSVGGGGDQPQHF	.	.	TRBV29-1	TRBJ1-5
TGTGCCAGCAGTGTTAACAGGGGATTTAGCATTCAGTACTTC	CASSVNRGFSIQYF	many	TRBD1	TRBV2	TRBJ2-4
TGTGCCATCAGTTCAGGGAAGGGAAACACTGAAGCTTTCTTT	CAISSGKGNTEAFF	many	.	TRBV10-3	TRBJ1-1
TGTGCCAACCGACAGACACTCAACACTGAAGCTTTCTTT	CANRQTLNTEAFF	many	.	TRBV2	TRBJ1-1
TGCAGTGCTTTTCTAGCGGGAGGGTGGAACATTCAGTACTTC	CSAFLAGGWNIQYF	many	TRBD2	TRBV20-1	TRBJ2-4
TGTTCCAGCCAACAGGGCTCCTACGAGCAGTACTTC	CSSQQGSYEQYF	few	.	TRBV7-9	TRBJ2-7
TGTGCCAGCAGTTACAAGGCCTCCCCCTACGAGCAGTACTTC	CASSYKASPYEQYF	few	.	TRBV6-5	TRBJ2-7
TGTGCCATCCATCAAGGCTATGGCTACACCTTC	CAIHQGYGYTF	.	.	TRBV7-9	TRBJ1-2
TGTGCCAGCAGCTTGACCCGGGGGACAGGGAACACTGAAGCTTTCTTT	CASSLTRGTGNTEAFF	.	TRBD1	TRBV11-3	TRBJ1-1
TGTGCCAGCAGTCGAGGGACCTCCTTCGGGCAGTACTTC	CASSRGTSFGQYF	many	.	TRBV6-2/TRBV6-3	TRBJ2-7
TGTGCCAGCGCCCTAGCGGGCACAGATACGCAGTATTTT	CASALAGTDTQYF	.	TRBD2	TRBV9	TRBJ2-3
TGTGCCAGCAAAGAACAGGCCCTAGGTGAAAAACTGTTTTTT	CASKEQALGEKLFF	.	.	TRBV5-6	TRBJ1-4
TGTGCCAGCAGTTTCGGCAGGGGAGGTTATGAGCAGTTCTTC	CASSFGRGGYEQFF	many	.	TRBV12-3/TRBV12-4	TRBJ2-1
TGTGCCAGCAGTGACGGGGGAACCTACAATCAGCCCCAGCATTTT	CASSDGGTYNQPQHF	.	.	TRBV6-1	TRBJ1-5
TGCGCCAGCAGCTATGCCACGACAGGAGCTTATTCGCCCCTCCACTTT	CASSYATTGAYSPLHF	.	.	TRBV5-1	TRBJ1-6
TGCAGCGTGGAGTCAAGGAATTCCAGGGGCACTACGGGAAACACCATATATTTT	CSVESRNSRGTTGNTIYF	.	.	TRBV29-1	TRBJ1-3
TGTGCCACCACCCAAGGATGGGGGCTAGGTCAGCCCCAGCATTTT	CATTQGWGLGQPQHF	many	.	TRBV10-3	TRBJ1-5
TGTGCCAGCAGTCTAGTCAGGGCAGGGGTTTATGTACACTACTTC	CASSLVRAGVYVHYF	many	.	TRBV28	TRBJ2-7
TGTGCCGGCAGCCTGGGACTAGTAGTCTACAATGAGCAGTTCTTC	CAGSLGLVVYNEQFF	.	TRBD2	TRBV7-8	TRBJ2-1
TGTGCCAGCAGCGTCAGGGTTTTTACGAACACTGAAGCTTTCTTT	CASSVRVFTNTEAFF	.	.	TRBV7-2	TRBJ1-1
TGCGCCAGCAGCCAAGAAAGAACTAGCGGGGGCCAAGAGACCCAGTACTTC	CASSQERTSGGQETQYF	.	TRBD2	TRBV4-3	TRBJ2-5
TGTGCCAGCAGGGACAGGGCTGGGTATGGCTACACCTTC	CASRDRAGYGYTF	few	TRBD1	TRBV9	TRBJ1-2
TGTGCCAGCAGTTTAGGACCCGGACCAGGGCTTAGGGAGACCCAGTACTTC	CASSLGPGPGLRETQYF	many	.	TRBV28	TRBJ2-5
TGCAGCGCCGGCACGGGCTTTGGCAGGGCCTACGAGCAGTACTTC	CSAGTGFGRAYEQYF	few	.	TRBV29-1	TRBJ2-7
TGCAGTGCTCCGGGACAGGGGGACCATTCACCCCTCCACTTT	CSAPGQGDHSPLHF	many	TRBD1	TRBV20-1	TRBJ1-6
TGTGCCAGCAGCCCAACAGGGTGGTATGGCTACACCTTC	CASSPTGWYGYTF	.	.	TRBV28	TRBJ1-2
TGTGCCAGCTCACCAACGGGGCCCTTAGGAACCCAAGAGACCCAGTACTTC	CASSPTGPLGTQETQYF	.	.	TRBV18	TRBJ2-5
TGCGCCAGCAGCTTGGCGGGGCGACGGGACCTCAATGAGCAGTTCTTC	CASSLAGRRDLNEQFF	few	.	TRBV5-1	TRBJ2-1
TGCAGCGTTGAAGATCCGACAGCCTACGAGCAGTACTTC	CSVEDPTAYEQYF	many	.	TRBV29-1	TRBJ2-7
TGTGCCAGCCGCCAGGGCCGACTTTTGGCTTTCTTT	CASRQGRLLAFF	.	.	TRBV28	TRBJ1-1
TGTGCCATCAATGCCGGGGGCTCCTATAATTCACCCCTCCACTTT	CAINAGGSYNSPLHF	.	.	TRBV10-3	TRBJ1-6
TGTGCCAGCAGTTTTGGTTATGGACCTACTGAAGCTTTCTTT	CASSFGYGPTEAFF	few	.	TRBV12-3/TRBV12-4	TRBJ1-1
TGCAGTGCTTTCCCGCGGGAGCTAAGAAATGAGCAGTTCTTC	CSAFPRELRNEQFF	many	TRBD2	TRBV20-1	TRBJ2-1
TGTGCCAGCAGCCTAGGACTAGCGGGGAGGGATGGGAGCTCCTACAATGAGCAGTTCTTC	CASSLGLAGRDGSSYNEQFF	few	TRBD2	TRBV9	TRBJ2-1
TGTGCCACCTCATGGGACAGGGACGGCGGGGGTGGTAATGAGCAGTTCTTC	CATSWDRDGGGGNEQFF	.	TRBD1	TRBV24-1	TRBJ2-1